The T cell receptor beta chain described here comes from a study of blood T cells in healthy people across ages. This CDR3 region has 13 residues. V lost 4 bases and J lost 3, with 10 bases in between. Looked up from germline, CDR1 is SQVTM and CDR2 is ANQGSEA. In regard to this clonotype: This may be a read error, as it is one base from a much larger clone.

A J-beta primer mix and a sample-barcoded 5' primer were used in a second PCR of roughly 7 to 12 cycles. TCRdb fed the 5' RACE reads into MiXCR, producing one record per CDR3 protein. The data show around 1,100,000 distinct CDR3 sequences, with 35% to 40% seen just once and about 12% held by the top ten. The TCR comes from a young man in good health. The rearrangement uses TRBV29-1 and TRBJ2-1; D is unresolved. The sequenced material came from blood. In nucleotides, the CDR3 is TGCAGCGTTGCCGGAGCGATCTACAATGAGCAGTTCTTC. This gives the protein CSVAGAIYNEQFF.